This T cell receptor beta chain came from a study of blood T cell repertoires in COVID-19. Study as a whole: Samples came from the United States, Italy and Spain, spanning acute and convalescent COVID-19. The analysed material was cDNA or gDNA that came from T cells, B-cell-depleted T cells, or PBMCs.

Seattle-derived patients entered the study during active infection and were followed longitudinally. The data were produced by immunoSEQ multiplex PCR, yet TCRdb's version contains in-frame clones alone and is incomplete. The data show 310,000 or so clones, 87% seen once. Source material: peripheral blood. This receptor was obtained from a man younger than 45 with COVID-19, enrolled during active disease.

CDR3 amino acids: CASSPQQGTKAFF. For the CDR3, the DNA is TGCGCCAGCAGCCCACAGCAGGGTACTAAAGCTTTCTTT. V usage is TRBV4-3 and J usage is TRBJ1-1; possibly TRBD1 for D (5 bases). The V gene lost 4 bases and the J gene lost 9 bases, with 15 bases spanning the gap. The germline V gene has CDR1 LGHNA and CDR2 YSLEER. The CDR3 consists of 13 residues.